The sequence of this TCR beta chain was determined in a study of shared clonotypes between healthy human individuals. Only in-frame clones appear in the TCRdb table, and some are missing; sequencing was by immunoSEQ multiplex PCR. The table records 2 million to 2.5 million clones, more than 85% of them present only once. Study-wide results and caveats: A small donor pool kept down the genetic and exposure-history diversity that was represented.

Concerning this clone itself: Its antigen is unknown.

V trimming: 1 base; J trimming: 8 bases; junction bases outside the gene matches: 9. Germline CDR1 SGHRS, CDR2 YFSETQ. The CDR3 is made up of 15 amino acids. This sequence joins TRBV5-1 and TRBJ1-2, with 9 bases identical to TRBD1. The TCR originated in a man in his late teens or twenties in good health. Some clones in this sample may be carry-over from other donors' samples. Sequenced: naive CD4+ T cells from PBMCs. Stated subset: CD45RA+ positively selected. The CDR3 loop is CASSLNRGLTEGYTF. Written as DNA, the CDR3 is TGCGCCAGCAGCTTGAACAGGGGGCTGACGGAGGGCTACACCTTC.